The 19 T cell receptor beta chains presented below share a single source sample, sequenced in a study of preoperative IRX-2 immunotherapy in early breast cancer. The protocol was immunoSEQ multiplex PCR, while the TCRdb copy is restricted to in-frame clones and leaves out a portion. Of about 32,000 clones in the sample, around 83% were seen once. Treatment defined: preoperative locoregional IRX-2 cytokine immunotherapy. Sequenced here: lymph node tissue, sampled from a patient treated with IRX-2 immunotherapy. The origin of the receptors is a human donor with breast cancer.

This chain connects TRBV19 to TRBJ1-1; D remains ambiguous. Per the germline V gene, CDR1 is LNHDA and CDR2 is SQIVND (reference sequence). The CDR3 runs to 15 residues. V lost 7 bases, J lost 0 bases, and 15 bases lay in between. The CDR3 DNA reads as TGTGCCAGTACCTCTTTGCGACAACTGAACACTGAAGCTTTCTTT. It encodes CASTSLRQLNTEAFF.

V usage is TRBV18 and J usage is TRBJ2-1; D tentatively fits TRBD1 or TRBD2 (5 bases each). The CDR3 contains 16 residues. From germline, CDR1 is KGHSH and CDR2 LQKENI. The V end lost 5 bases, the J end lost 8 bases, and 22 bases lay between the germline ends. The CDR3, as DNA: TGTGCCAGCTCATCCGTCTCTAGAGGGGCTGCGCATGAGCAGTTCTTC. It translates to CASSSVSRGAAHEQFF.

This chain uses TRBV6-8 with TRBJ2-2; 7 bases fit TRBD1. CDR1 is MNHGY and CDR2 is SAAAGT in the germline V gene. The CDR3 contains 15 residues. With 3 bases clipped from V and 4 bases from J, the junction kept 5 bases outside the gene matches. For the CDR3, the DNA is TGTGCCAGCAGTTATGTGACAGGGCTCACCGGGGAGCTGTTTTTT. Its translation: CASSYVTGLTGELFF.

The genes are TRBV11-3 and TRBJ2-3; TRBD2 agrees at 8 bases. This CDR3 spans 15 amino acids. Germline CDR1 and CDR2: SGHNT and YENEEA. Losses at the gene ends were 2 bases for V and 4 bases for J; bases not matched to a gene: 5. CDR3: CASSLPTGGADTQYF. CDR3 coding DNA: TGTGCCAGCAGCTTACCGACGGGAGGGGCAGATACGCAGTATTTT.

This chain connects TRBV25-1 to TRBJ2-7, with D maybe TRBD2 (5 bases). The V end lost 2 bases, the J end lost 3 bases, and 11 bases lay between the germline ends. This CDR3 is built from 14 residues. In germline, CDR1 is MGHDK, CDR2 SYGVNS. The CDR3 loop is CASSEQGRYYEQYF. CDR3 coding DNA: TGTGCCAGCAGTGAACAAGGGAGATACTACGAGCAGTACTTC.

This clone was seen just once. The chain recombines TRBV28 with TRBJ2-2, with 8 bases fitting TRBD2. The CDR3 totals 17 residues. Trimming took 3 bases from V and 0 from J; bases not matched to a gene: 6. The germline V gene has CDR1 MDHEN and CDR2 SYDVKM. This chain's CDR3 is CASSFYGGRPNTGELFF. CDR3 coding DNA: TGTGCCAGCAGTTTTTACGGCGGGAGGCCGAACACCGGGGAGCTGTTTTTT.

The rearrangement joins TRBV7-2 to TRBJ1-5, with unresolved D. CDR3 length: 13 amino acids. V lost 9 bases and J lost 4, with 13 bases in between. Germline CDR1 is SGHTA and CDR2 is FQGNSA. Written as DNA, the CDR3 is TGTGCCAGGTCCAAACGGCTTAATCAGCCCCAGCATTTT. This encodes CARSKRLNQPQHF.

The chain links TRBV6-4 to TRBJ1-4, with D maybe TRBD1 (5 bases). This CDR3 region has 12 residues. The germline V and J ends were trimmed by 5 bases and 7 bases, with 8 bases remaining between them. The germline V gene has CDR1 MRHNA and CDR2 SNTAGT. CDR3 nucleotide sequence: TGTGCCAGCAGTACTGGGGCTGAAAAACTGTTTTTT. Its translation is CASSTGAEKLFF.

The chain is built from TRBV28 and TRBJ2-1; TRBD2 matches 10 bases. This CDR3 has 15 amino acids. V was clipped by 9 bases and J by 4 bases; unmatched bases: 9. The germline CDR1 and CDR2 sequences are MDHEN and SYDVKM. CDR3 in DNA: TGTGCCAGTTCTAGCGGGGGAGGGATTTACAATGAGCAGTTCTTC. Protein: CASSSGGGIYNEQFF.

This chain links TRBV30 with TRBJ2-7, with no clear D. The ends were cut back, 0 bases at V and 6 bases at J, with 9 bases in the middle. This CDR3 spans 12 amino acids. Per the germline V gene, CDR1 is GTSNPN and CDR2 is SVGIG (reference sequence). The CDR3 is CAWSVTSVEQYF. The CDR3 nucleotides read TGTGCCTGGAGTGTTACTTCGGTCGAGCAGTACTTC.

The rearrangement uses TRBV6-8 and TRBJ2-3; D remains unclear. The V and J ends lost 9 bases and 1 base respectively, with 17 bases between them. CDR1 and CDR2 from the germline V gene are MNHGY and SAAAGT. The CDR3 spans 15 residues. Here the CDR3 DNA reads TGTGCCAGTCGACTTATGGGTGGGGGCACAGATACGCAGTATTTT. Its translation: CASRLMGGGTDTQYF.

This clone was detected once. J is TRBJ2-3 and V is TRBV19; 7 positions agree with TRBD1. This CDR3 is built from 13 residues. Germline CDR1 LNHDA, CDR2 SQIVND (reference sequence). Unmatched junction bases numbered 5, after V lost 6 bases and J lost 5 bases. The CDR3 region is CASRGGARDTQYF. The CDR3 bases are TGTGCCAGTAGAGGGGGCGCCAGAGATACGCAGTATTTT.

The count of this clone is one. V gene TRBV6-8 combines with J gene TRBJ2-2; 10 bases align to TRBD1. CDR1 and CDR2 (germline): MNHGY, SAAAGT. This CDR3 region has 18 residues. V lost 2 bases and J lost 4; bases outside the gene matches: 10. CDR3 loop: CASSYDPDRGHGTGELFF. In nucleotides, the CDR3 is TGTGCCAGCAGTTACGACCCTGACAGGGGGCATGGCACCGGGGAGCTGTTTTTT.

This chain uses TRBV18 with TRBJ2-7, with 8 nucleotides matching TRBD1. The V segment lost 3 bases and the J segment 0 bases; nucleotides outside the gene matches: 7. Germline V CDR1 and CDR2: KGHSH, LQKENI. CDR3 size: 16 residues. The CDR3 DNA is TGTGCCAGCTCACCCCTGACAGGGGTAAGCTCCTACGAGCAGTACTTC. Translated, it gives CASSPLTGVSSYEQYF.

The chain is built from TRBV19 and TRBJ1-5; D unresolved. V was shortened by 9 bases and J by 4 bases, with 16 bases between the two germline ends. This CDR3 is built from 14 residues. Germline CDR1 and CDR2: LNHDA and SQIVND (reference sequence). CDR3 nucleotides: TGTGCCAGGACCAGGAAAGGGAATAATCAGCCCCAGCATTTT. Translated: CARTRKGNNQPQHF. Full variable domain (rest looked up from reference TRBV19 and TRBJ1-5): DGGITQSPKYLFRKEGQNVTLSCEQNLNHDAMYWYRQDPGQGLRLIYYSQIVNDFQKGDIAEGYSVSREKKESFPLTVTSAQKNPTAFYLCARTRKGNNQPQHFGDGTRLSIL.

V gene TRBV15 combines with J gene TRBJ2-3; D not resolved. V lost 1 base and J lost 2, with 10 bases in between. From germline, CDR1 is LNHNV and CDR2 YYDKDF (reference sequence). The CDR3 is made up of 15 amino acids. CDR3 bases: TGTGCCACCAGCAGAGCTCTACCATTCACAGATACGCAGTATTTT. Encoded protein: CATSRALPFTDTQYF.

This sequence joins TRBV29-1 and TRBJ2-1, with 7 bases fitting TRBD2. The CDR3 extends over 14 amino acids. J lost 5 bases, V lost 7 bases, and 11 bases had no gene match. Germline V gene lookup returns CDR1 SQVTM and CDR2 ANQGSEA. CDR3 sequence (DNA): TGCAGCGGGGGAGGATCGGGAGGAGACAATGAGCAGTTCTTC. As protein: CSGGGSGGDNEQFF.

This clone was observed a single time. CDR3 sequence reads: CASAPAGGKRDTQYF. Written as DNA, the CDR3 is TGCGCCAGCGCACCGGCGGGCGGGAAGAGGGATACGCAGTATTTT. This rearrangement joins TRBV10-2 to TRBJ2-3; D is perhaps TRBD2 (6 bases). The CDR3 has 15 residues. V was shortened by 8 bases and J by 6 bases, with 21 bases between the two germline ends. CDR1 is WSHSY, CDR2 SAAADI, per germline.

V is TRBV25-1 and J is TRBJ1-3; D uncertain. V was pared by 7 bases and J by 0 bases, with 16 bases between. This CDR3 has 16 amino acids. Germline assignment: CDR1 MGHDK and CDR2 SYGVNS. The DNA for the CDR3 is TGTGCCAGCACCCTCCCTATCGTAATCTCTGGAAACACCATATATTTT. Translation: CASTLPIVISGNTIYF.